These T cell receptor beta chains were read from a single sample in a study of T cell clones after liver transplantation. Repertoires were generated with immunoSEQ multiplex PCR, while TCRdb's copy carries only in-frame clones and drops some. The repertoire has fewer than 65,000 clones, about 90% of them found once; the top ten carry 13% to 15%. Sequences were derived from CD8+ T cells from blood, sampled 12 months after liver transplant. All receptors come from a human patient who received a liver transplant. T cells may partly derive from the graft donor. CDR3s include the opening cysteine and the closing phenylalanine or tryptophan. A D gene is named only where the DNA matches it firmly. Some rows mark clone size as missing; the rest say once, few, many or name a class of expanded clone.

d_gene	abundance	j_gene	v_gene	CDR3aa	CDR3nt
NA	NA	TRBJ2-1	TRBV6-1	CASSVGQGPLYNEQFF	TGTGCCAGCAGTGTGGGGCAAGGCCCCCTTTACAATGAGCAGTTCTTC
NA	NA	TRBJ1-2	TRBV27	CASSLSGLHYGYTF	TGTGCCAGCAGTTTGTCAGGACTACACTATGGCTACACCTTC
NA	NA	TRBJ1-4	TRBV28	CASSLRTDDEKLFF	TGTGCCAGCAGTTTGCGAACAGACGATGAAAAACTGTTTTTT
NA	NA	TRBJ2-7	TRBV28	CASSLVGGPLLSSSYEQYF	TGTGCCAGCAGTTTAGTCGGGGGTCCGTTACTTTCCAGCTCCTACGAGCAGTACTTC
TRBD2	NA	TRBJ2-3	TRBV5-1	CASSLTTSGTDTQYF	TGCGCCAGCAGCTTAACGACTAGCGGGACAGATACGCAGTATTTT
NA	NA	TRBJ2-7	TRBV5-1	CASSFGVEEYEQYF	TGCGCCAGCAGCTTCGGGGTTGAGGAGTACGAGCAGTACTTC
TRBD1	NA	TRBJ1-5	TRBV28	CASSLQGARDQPQHF	TGTGCCAGCAGCCTTCAGGGGGCGCGGGATCAGCCCCAGCATTTT
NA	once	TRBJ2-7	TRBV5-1	CASSPARRGYEQYF	TGCGCCAGCAGCCCAGCCCGGAGGGGCTACGAGCAGTACTTC
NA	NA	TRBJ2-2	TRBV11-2	CASSSVPNTGELFF	TGTGCCAGCAGCTCGGTTCCCAACACCGGGGAGCTGTTTTTT
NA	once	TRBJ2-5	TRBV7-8	CASSPPRYQETQYF	TGTGCCAGCAGCCCCCCGAGGTACCAAGAGACCCAGTACTTC
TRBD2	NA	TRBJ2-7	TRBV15	CATSIIAGVTYEQYF	TGTGCCACCAGCATCATAGCGGGTGTCACCTACGAGCAGTACTTC
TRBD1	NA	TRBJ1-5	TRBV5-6	CASSLGDRGSQTQHF	TGTGCCAGCAGCTTGGGGGACAGGGGCTCCCAAACCCAGCATTTT
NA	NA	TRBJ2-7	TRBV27	CASGAGASYEQYF	TGTGCCAGCGGAGCAGGGGCCTCCTACGAGCAGTACTTC
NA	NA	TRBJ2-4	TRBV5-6	CASSRDNIAKNIQYF	TGTGCCAGCAGCCGGGACAACATAGCCAAAAACATTCAGTACTTC
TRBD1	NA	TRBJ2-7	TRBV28	CASSFGTGGSYEQYF	TGTGCCAGCAGTTTTGGGACAGGGGGATCCTACGAGCAGTACTTC
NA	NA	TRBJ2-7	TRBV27	CASSFSGFPYEQYF	TGTGCCAGCAGTTTTAGCGGATTCCCCTACGAGCAGTACTTC
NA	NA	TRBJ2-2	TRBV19	CASSIALYRTPTGELFF	TGTGCCAGTAGTATAGCCCTTTACCGGACCCCGACCGGGGAGCTGTTTTTT
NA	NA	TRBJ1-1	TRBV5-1	CASRVNTEAFF	TGCGCCAGCAGGGTAAACACTGAAGCTTTCTTT
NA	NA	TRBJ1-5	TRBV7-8	CASSLGQLNQPQHF	TGTGCCAGCAGCTTAGGGCAGCTCAATCAGCCCCAGCATTTT
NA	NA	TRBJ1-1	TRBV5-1	CASSLSGGEAFF	TGCGCCAGCAGCTTGTCGGGGGGAGAAGCTTTCTTT
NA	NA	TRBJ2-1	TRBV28	CASSFRGLYYNEQFF	TGTGCCAGCAGTTTTCGGGGGCTCTACTACAATGAGCAGTTCTTC
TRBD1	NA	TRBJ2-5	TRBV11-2	CASSFWGQGRETQYF	TGTGCCAGCAGCTTTTGGGGACAGGGGCGGGAGACCCAGTACTTC
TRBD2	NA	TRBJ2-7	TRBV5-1	CASSAGTSGSPQYF	TGCGCCAGCAGCGCAGGGACTAGCGGGAGTCCGCAGTACTTC
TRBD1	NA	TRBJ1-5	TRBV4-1	CASSPQPGQGPNQPQHF	TGCGCCAGCAGCCCCCAGCCGGGACAGGGCCCTAATCAGCCCCAGCATTTT
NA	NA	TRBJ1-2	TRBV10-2	CASSEYGGYTF	TGCGCCAGCAGTGAGTATGGAGGCTACACCTTC
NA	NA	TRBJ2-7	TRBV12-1	CASRVRQGYSYEQYF	TGTGCCAGCAGAGTGAGACAGGGCTACTCCTACGAGCAGTACTTC
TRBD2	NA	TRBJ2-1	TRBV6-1	CASSGGAGDEQFF	TGTGCCAGCAGTGGAGGGGCGGGAGATGAGCAGTTCTTC
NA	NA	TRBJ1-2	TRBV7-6	CASSPLGSTIYGYTF	TGTGCCAGCAGCCCGCTAGGGAGTACCATCTATGGCTACACCTTC
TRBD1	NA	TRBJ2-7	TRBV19	CASGQVYEQYF	TGTGCCTCGGGACAGGTCTACGAGCAGTACTTC
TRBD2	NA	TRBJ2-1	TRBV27	CASSNSAGGYNEQFF	TGTGCCAGCAGCAACTCCGCGGGAGGGTACAATGAGCAGTTCTTC
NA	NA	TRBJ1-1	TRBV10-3	CAISAPREGITEAFF	TGTGCCATCAGTGCCCCCAGGGAGGGCATCACTGAAGCTTTCTTT
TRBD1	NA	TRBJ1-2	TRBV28	CASSFSRTGGSDGYTF	TGTGCCAGCAGTTTCTCCAGGACAGGGGGGAGTGATGGCTACACCTTC
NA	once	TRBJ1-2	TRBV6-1	CASLAAGYTF	TGTGCCAGCTTGGCAGCCGGCTACACCTTC
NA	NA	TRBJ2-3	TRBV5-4	CASSVFPPRDTQYF	TGTGCCAGCAGCGTATTTCCCCCTAGGGATACGCAGTATTTT
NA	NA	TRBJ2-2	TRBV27	CASSLSGGHANTGELFF	TGTGCCAGCAGTTTATCGGGGGGACACGCGAACACCGGGGAGCTGTTTTTT
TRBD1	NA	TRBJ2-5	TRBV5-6	CASRNQGGWETQYF	TGTGCCAGCAGAAACCAAGGGGGCTGGGAGACCCAGTACTTC
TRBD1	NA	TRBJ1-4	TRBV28	CASSLSAFRQGADEKLFF	TGTGCCAGCAGTTTGAGCGCCTTCCGACAGGGGGCGGACGAAAAACTGTTTTTT
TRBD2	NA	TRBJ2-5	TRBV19	CASRSTLGTSGRWETQYF	TGTGCCAGTAGATCTACACTCGGGACTAGCGGGAGATGGGAGACCCAGTACTTC
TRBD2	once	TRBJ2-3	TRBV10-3	CASSLLTGGDTQYF	TGTGCCAGCAGTTTATTAACGGGAGGAGATACGCAGTATTTT
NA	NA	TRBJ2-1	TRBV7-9	CASSVPPVNEQFF	TGTGCCAGCAGCGTCCCCCCCGTCAATGAGCAGTTCTTC
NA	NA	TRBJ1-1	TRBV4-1	CASSRGIQGNTEAFF	TGCGCCAGCAGCCGGGGCATTCAGGGTAACACTGAAGCTTTCTTT
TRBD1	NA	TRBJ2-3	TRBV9	CASSSSGGLTDTQYF	TGTGCCAGCAGCTCCTCAGGGGGCCTCACAGATACGCAGTATTTT
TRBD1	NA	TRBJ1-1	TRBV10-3	CATGQGNTEAFF	TGTGCCACGGGACAGGGAAACACTGAAGCTTTCTTT